This T cell receptor (beta chain) was recorded in a study of T cell changes during pregnancy in multiple sclerosis. The method was immunoSEQ multiplex PCR; TCRdb's version includes in-frame clones alone and lacks a portion of them. The sample shows 80,000 or so clones, around 92% of them seen only once. The receptor comes from a female donor with multiple sclerosis, enrolled in a pregnancy study. Here the sequenced sample was peripheral blood, taken before pregnancy.

Here the CDR3 reads CASRDSLGNQPQHF. CDR3 bases: TGTGCCAGCAGGGACAGTTTAGGCAATCAGCCCCAGCATTTT. The J gene is TRBJ1-5, the V gene TRBV6-5, with TRBD1 as a possible D gene (6 bases). The CDR3 is 14 amino acids. V lost 6 bases, J lost 2 bases, and 11 bases lay in between. Germline loops: CDR1 MNHEY, CDR2 SVGAGI.